The sequence of this T cell receptor (beta chain) was determined in a study of blood T cell repertoires in COVID-19. Overall study: Samples came from the United States, Italy and Spain, spanning acute and convalescent COVID-19. T cells, B-cell-depleted T cells, or PBMCs provided the cDNA or gDNA that served as material.

As originally analysed: The assay estimated nucleated cells by amplifying reference gene primers. Produced via immunoSEQ multiplex PCR; TCRdb's table is partial and in-frame only. Clone size and V and J calls were adopted from that table, with D and trimming inferred from the DNA. The sample includes 40,000 to 50,000 clones, about 82% of them seen just once. J gave up 0 bases and V 6 bases, and 15 bases lay outside the gene matches. CDR3 length: 19 residues. Germline CDR1 is MNHEY and CDR2 is SMNVEV (reference sequence). In its sample, this clone was seen a few times. This TCR was recovered from an older woman with acute or convalescent COVID-19. The specimen sequenced was peripheral blood. The rearrangement links TRBV27 to TRBJ2-7, with 12 bases that match TRBD2. CDR3 nucleotides: TGTGCCAGCAGCAAGGCTCAGACTAGCGGGGGAGGAAGCTCCTACGAGCAGTACTTC. Its protein product is CASSKAQTSGGGSSYEQYF.